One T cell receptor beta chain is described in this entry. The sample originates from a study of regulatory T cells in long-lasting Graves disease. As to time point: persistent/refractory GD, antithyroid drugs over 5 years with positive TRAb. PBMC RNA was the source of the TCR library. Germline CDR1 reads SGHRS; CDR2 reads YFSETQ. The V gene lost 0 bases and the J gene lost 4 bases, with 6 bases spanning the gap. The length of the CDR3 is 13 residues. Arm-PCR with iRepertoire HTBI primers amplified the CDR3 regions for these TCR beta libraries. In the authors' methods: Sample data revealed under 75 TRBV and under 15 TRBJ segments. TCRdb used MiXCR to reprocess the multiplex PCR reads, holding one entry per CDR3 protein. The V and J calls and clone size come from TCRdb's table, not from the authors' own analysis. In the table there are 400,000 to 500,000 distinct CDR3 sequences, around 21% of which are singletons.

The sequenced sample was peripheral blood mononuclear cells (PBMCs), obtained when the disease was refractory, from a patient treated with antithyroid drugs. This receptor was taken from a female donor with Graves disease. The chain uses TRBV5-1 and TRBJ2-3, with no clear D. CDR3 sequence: CASSLAPADTQYF. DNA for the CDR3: TGCGCCAGCAGCTTGGCCCCGGCAGATACGCAGTATTTT.